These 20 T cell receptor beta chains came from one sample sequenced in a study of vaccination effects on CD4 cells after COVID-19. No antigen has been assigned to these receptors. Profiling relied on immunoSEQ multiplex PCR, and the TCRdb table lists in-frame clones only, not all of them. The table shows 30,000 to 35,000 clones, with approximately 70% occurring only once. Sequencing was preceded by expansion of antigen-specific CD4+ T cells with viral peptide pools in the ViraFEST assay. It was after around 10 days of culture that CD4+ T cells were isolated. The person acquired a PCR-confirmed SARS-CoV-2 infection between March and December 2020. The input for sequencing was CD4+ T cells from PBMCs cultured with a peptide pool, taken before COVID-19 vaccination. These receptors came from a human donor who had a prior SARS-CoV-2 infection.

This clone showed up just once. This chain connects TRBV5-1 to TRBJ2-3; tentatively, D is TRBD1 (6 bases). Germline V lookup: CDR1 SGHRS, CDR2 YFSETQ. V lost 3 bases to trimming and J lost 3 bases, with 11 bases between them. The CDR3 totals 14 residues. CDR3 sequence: CASSWGQGTDTQYF. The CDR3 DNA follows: TGCGCCAGCAGCTGGGGGCAGGGGACAGATACGCAGTATTTT.

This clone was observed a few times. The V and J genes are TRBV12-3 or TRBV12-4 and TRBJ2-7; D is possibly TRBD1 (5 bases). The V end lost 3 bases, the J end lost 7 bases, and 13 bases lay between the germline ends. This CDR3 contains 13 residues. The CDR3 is CASSFWGQKEQYF. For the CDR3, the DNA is TGTGCCAGCAGTTTTTGGGGCCAGAAAGAGCAGTACTTC.

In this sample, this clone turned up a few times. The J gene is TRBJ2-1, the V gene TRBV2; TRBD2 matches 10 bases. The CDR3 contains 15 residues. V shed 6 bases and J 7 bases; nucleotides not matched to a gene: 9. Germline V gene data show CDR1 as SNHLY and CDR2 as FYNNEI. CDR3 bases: TGTGCCAGCAGACAACTAGCGGGGATAGTGAATGAGCAGTTCTTC. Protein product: CASRQLAGIVNEQFF. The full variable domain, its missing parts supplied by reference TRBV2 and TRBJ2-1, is EPEVTQTPSHQVTQMGQEVILRCVPISNHLYFYWYRQILGQKVEFLVSFYNNEISEKSEIFDDQFSVERPDGSNFTLKIRSTKLEDSAMYFCASRQLAGIVNEQFFGPGTRLTVL.

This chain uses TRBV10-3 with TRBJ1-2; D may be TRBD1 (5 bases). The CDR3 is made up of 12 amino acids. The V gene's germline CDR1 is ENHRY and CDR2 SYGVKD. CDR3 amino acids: CATHVGGYGYTF. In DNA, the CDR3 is TGTGCAACCCATGTCGGGGGCTATGGCTACACCTTC.

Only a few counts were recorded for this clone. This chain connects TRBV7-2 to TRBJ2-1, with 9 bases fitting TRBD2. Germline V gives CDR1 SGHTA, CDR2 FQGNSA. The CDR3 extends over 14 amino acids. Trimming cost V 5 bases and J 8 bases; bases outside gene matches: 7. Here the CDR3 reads CASSRGTSSDEQFF. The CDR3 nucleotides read TGTGCCAGCAGCCGTGGGACTAGCTCTGATGAGCAGTTCTTC. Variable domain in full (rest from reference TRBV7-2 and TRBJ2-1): GAGVSQSPSNKVTEKGKDVELRCDPISGHTALYWYRQSLGQGLEFLIYFQGNSAPDKSGLPSDRFSAERTGGSVSTLTIQRTQQEDSAVYLCASSRGTSSDEQFFGPGTRLTVL.

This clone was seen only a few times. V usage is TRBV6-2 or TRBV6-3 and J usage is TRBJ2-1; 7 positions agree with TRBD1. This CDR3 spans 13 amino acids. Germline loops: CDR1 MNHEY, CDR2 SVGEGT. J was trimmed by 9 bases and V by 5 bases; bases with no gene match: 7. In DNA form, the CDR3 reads TGTGCCAGCAGTAGCGACAGGGATACTGAGCAGTTCTTC. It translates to CASSSDRDTEQFF.

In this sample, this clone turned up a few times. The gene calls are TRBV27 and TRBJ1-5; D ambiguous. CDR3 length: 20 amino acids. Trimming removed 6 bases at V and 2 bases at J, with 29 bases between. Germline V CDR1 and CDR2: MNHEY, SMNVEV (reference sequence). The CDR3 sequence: CASSDCSLGSMALRNQPQHF. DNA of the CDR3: TGTGCCAGCAGCGACTGTTCGTTAGGGAGTATGGCGTTACGCAATCAGCCCCAGCATTTT.

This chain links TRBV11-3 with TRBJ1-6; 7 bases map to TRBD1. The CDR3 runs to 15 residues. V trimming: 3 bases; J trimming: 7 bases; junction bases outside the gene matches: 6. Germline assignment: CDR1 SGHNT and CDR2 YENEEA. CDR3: CASSLIGTENSPLHF. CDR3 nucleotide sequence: TGTGCCAGCAGCTTGATAGGGACAGAGAATTCACCCCTCCACTTT. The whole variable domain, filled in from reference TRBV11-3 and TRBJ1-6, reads EAGVVQSPRYKIIEKKQPVAFWCNPISGHNTLYWYLQNLGQGPELLIRYENEEAVDDSQLPKDRFSAERLKGVDSTLKIQPAELGDSAVYLCASSLIGTENSPLHFGNGTRLTVT.

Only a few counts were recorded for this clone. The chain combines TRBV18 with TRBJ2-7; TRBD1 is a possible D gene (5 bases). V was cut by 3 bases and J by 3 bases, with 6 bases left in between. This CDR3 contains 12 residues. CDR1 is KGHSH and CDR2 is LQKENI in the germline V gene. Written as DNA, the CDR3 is TGTGCCAGCTCACCTGACAGCTACGAGCAGTACTTC. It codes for CASSPDSYEQYF.

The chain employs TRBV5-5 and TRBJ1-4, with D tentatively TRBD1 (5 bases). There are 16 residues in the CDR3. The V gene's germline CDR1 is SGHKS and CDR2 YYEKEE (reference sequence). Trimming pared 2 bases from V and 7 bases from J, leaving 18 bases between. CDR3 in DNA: TGTGCCAGCAGCTTTCGACCGGGACCCCGGGGTGAAAAACTGTTTTTT. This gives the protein CASSFRPGPRGEKLFF.

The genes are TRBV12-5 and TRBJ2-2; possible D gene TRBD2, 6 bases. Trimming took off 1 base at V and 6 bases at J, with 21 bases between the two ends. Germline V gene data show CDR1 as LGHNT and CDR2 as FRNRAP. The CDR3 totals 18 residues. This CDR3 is CASGLDPRDLWGAGELFF. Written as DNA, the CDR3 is TGTGCTAGTGGTTTGGATCCTAGAGATCTGTGGGGGGCCGGGGAGCTGTTTTTT.

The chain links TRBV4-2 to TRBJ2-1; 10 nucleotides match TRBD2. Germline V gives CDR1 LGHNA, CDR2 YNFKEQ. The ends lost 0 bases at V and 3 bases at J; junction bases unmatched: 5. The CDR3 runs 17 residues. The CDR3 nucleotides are TGTGCCAGCAGCCAAGAACCGTCTAGCGGGGGCTACAATGAGCAGTTCTTC. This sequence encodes CASSQEPSSGGYNEQFF.

The CDR3, as DNA: TGTGCCAGTAGTGATAGTGACAGGGGTTCGGGTTCACCCCTCCACTTT. Amino acids: CASSDSDRGSGSPLHF. V is TRBV19 and J is TRBJ1-6, with 8 bases identical to TRBD1. Germline CDR1 is LNHDA and CDR2 is SQIVND (reference sequence). J gave up 9 bases and V 5 bases, and 12 bases lay outside the gene matches. The CDR3 is 16 residues long.

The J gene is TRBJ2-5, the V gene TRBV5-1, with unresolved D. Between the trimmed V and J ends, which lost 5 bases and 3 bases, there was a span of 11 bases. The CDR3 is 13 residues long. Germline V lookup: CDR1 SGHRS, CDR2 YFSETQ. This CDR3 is CASSRAAEETQYF. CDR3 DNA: TGCGCCAGCAGTCGGGCGGCAGAAGAGACCCAGTACTTC.

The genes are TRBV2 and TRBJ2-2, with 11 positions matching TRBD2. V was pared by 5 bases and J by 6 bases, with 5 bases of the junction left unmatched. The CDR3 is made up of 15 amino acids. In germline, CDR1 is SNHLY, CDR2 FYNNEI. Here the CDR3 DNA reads TGTGCCAGCAGTATTAGCGGGGGGGTACCCGGGGAGCTGTTTTTT. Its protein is CASSISGGVPGELFF. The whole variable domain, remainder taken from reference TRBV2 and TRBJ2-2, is EPEVTQTPSHQVTQMGQEVILRCVPISNHLYFYWYRQILGQKVEFLVSFYNNEISEKSEIFDDQFSVERPDGSNFTLKIRSTKLEDSAMYFCASSISGGVPGELFFGEGSRLTVL.

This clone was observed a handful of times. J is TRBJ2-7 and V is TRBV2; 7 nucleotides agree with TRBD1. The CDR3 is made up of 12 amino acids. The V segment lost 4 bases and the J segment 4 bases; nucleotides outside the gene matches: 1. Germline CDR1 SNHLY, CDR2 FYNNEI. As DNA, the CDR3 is TGTGCCAGCAGTGGACAGGGTTACGAGCAGTACTTC. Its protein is CASSGQGYEQYF. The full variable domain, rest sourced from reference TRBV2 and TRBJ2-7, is EPEVTQTPSHQVTQMGQEVILRCVPISNHLYFYWYRQILGQKVEFLVSFYNNEISEKSEIFDDQFSVERPDGSNFTLKIRSTKLEDSAMYFCASSGQGYEQYFGPGTRLTVT.

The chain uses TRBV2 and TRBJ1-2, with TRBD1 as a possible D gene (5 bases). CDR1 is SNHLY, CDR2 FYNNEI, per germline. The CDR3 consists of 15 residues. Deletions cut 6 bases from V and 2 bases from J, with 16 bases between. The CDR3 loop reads CASRAVGTRNYGYTF. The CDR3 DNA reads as TGTGCCAGCAGAGCGGTTGGGACTCGAAACTATGGCTACACCTTC.

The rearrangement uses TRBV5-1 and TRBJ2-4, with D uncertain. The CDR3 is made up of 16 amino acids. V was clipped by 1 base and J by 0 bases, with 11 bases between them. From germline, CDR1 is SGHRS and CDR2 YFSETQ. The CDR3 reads CASSLNVGLAKNIQYF. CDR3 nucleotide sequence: TGCGCCAGCAGCTTGAACGTGGGATTAGCCAAAAACATTCAGTACTTC.

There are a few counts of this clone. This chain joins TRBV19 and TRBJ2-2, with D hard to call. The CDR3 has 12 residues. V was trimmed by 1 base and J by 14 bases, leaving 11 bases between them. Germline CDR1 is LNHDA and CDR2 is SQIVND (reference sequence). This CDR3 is CASSIVASTLFF. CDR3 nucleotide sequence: TGTGCCAGTAGTATAGTCGCATCTACTCTGTTTTTT.

CDR3 sequence: CASGLPRAIGGYTF. The CDR3 DNA follows: TGTGCTAGTGGTCTACCCCGGGCCATAGGGGGCTACACCTTC. This chain connects TRBV12-5 to TRBJ1-2; D unresolved. The ends were cut back, 5 bases at V and 8 bases at J, with 18 bases in the middle. The CDR3 is made up of 14 amino acids. From germline, CDR1 is LGHNT and CDR2 FRNRAP.